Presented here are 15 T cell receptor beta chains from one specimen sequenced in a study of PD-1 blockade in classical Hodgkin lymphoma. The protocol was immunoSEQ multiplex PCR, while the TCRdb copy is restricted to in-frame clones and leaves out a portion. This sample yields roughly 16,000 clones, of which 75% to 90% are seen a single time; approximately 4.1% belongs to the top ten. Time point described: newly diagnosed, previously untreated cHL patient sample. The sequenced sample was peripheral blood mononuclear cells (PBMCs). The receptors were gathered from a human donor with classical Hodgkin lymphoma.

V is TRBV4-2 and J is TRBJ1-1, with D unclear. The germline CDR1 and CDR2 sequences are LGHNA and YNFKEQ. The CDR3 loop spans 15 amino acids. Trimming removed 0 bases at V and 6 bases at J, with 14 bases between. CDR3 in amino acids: CASSQDLRESAEAFF. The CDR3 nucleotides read TGTGCCAGCAGCCAAGATTTAAGGGAGTCAGCTGAAGCTTTCTTT.

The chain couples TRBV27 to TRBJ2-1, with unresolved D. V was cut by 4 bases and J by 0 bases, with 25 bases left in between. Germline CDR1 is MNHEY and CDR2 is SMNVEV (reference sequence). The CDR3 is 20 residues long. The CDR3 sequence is CASSSMRWRSYLSSYNEQFF. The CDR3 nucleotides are TGTGCCAGCAGTTCAATGCGGTGGCGGAGTTATCTCAGCTCCTACAATGAGCAGTTCTTC.

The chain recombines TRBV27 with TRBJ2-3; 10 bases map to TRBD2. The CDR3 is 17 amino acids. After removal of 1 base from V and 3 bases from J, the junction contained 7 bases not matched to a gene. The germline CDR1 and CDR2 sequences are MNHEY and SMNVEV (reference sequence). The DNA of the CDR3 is TGTGCCAGCAGTTTATTCGCTAGCGGGAGAGGTACAGATACGCAGTATTTT. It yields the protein CASSLFASGRGTDTQYF.

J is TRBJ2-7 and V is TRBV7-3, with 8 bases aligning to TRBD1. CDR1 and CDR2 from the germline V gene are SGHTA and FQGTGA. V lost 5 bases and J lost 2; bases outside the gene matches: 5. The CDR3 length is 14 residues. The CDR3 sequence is CASSLGQGAYEQYF. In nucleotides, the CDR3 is TGTGCCAGCAGCCTCGGACAGGGCGCCTACGAGCAGTACTTC.

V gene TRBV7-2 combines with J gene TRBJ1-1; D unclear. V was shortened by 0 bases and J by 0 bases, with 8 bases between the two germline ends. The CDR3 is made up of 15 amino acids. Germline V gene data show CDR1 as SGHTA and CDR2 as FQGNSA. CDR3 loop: CASSLARGMNTEAFF. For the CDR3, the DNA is TGTGCCAGCAGCTTAGCGCGCGGGATGAACACTGAAGCTTTCTTT.

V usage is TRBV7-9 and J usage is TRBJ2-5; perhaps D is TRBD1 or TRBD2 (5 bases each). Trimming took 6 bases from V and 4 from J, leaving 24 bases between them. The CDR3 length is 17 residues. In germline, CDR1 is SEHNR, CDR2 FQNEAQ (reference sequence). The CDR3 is CASSYKQIDTGRETQYF. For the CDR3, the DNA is TGTGCCAGCAGTTACAAACAAATAGACACGGGACGAGAGACCCAGTACTTC.

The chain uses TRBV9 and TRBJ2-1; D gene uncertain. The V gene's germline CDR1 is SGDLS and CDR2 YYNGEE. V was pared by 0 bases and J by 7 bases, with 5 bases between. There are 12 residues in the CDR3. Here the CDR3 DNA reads TGTGCCAGCAGCGTAGATGAGAATGAGCAGTTCTTC. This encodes CASSVDENEQFF.

Here the CDR3 reads CASSRSGVGETNTGELFF. The CDR3 bases are TGCGCCAGCAGCCGGTCGGGGGTAGGAGAGACGAACACCGGGGAGCTGTTTTTT. V gene TRBV5-1 combines with J gene TRBJ2-2; D may be TRBD2 (6 bases). V was shortened by 4 bases and J by 0 bases, with 19 bases between the two germline ends. Per the germline V gene, CDR1 is SGHRS and CDR2 is YFSETQ. The CDR3 covers 18 residues.

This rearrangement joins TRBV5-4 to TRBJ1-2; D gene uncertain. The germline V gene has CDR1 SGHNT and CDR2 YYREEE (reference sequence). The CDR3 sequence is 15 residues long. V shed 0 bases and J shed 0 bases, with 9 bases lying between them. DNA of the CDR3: TGTGCCAGCAGCTTGGATGGGATTACTAACTATGGCTACACCTTC. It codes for CASSLDGITNYGYTF.

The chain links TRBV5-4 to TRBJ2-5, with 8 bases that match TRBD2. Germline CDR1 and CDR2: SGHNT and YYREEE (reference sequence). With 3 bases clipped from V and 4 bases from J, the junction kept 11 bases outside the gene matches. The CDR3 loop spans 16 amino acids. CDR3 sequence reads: CASSSKQREMGETQYF. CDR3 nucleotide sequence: TGTGCCAGCAGCTCGAAGCAGCGGGAGATGGGAGAGACCCAGTACTTC.

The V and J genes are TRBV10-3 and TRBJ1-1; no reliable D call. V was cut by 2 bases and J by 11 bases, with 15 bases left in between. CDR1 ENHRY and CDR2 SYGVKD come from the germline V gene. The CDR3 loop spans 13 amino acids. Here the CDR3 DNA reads TGTGCCATCAGTGAGCCGGTGGGTAAAAGGGCTTTCTTT. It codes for CAISEPVGKRAFF.

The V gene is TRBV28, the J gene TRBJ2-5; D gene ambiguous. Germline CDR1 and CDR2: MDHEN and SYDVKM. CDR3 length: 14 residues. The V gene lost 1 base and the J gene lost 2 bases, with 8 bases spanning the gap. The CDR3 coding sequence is TGTGCCAGCAGTTTATTGGGCAGTCAAGAGACCCAGTACTTC. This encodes CASSLLGSQETQYF.

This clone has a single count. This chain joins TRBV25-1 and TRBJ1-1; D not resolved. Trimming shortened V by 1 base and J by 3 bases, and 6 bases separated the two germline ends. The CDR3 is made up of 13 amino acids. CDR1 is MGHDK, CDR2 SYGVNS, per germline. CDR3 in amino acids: CASSEWGDTEAFF. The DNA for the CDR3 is TGTGCCAGCAGTGAATGGGGTGACACTGAAGCTTTCTTT.

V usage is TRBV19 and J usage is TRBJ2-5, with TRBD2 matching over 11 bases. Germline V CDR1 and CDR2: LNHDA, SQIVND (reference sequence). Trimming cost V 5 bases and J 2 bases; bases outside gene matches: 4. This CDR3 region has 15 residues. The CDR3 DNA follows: TGTGCCAGTAGTCCTCGGACTAGCGGGCAAGAGACCCAGTACTTC. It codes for CASSPRTSGQETQYF.

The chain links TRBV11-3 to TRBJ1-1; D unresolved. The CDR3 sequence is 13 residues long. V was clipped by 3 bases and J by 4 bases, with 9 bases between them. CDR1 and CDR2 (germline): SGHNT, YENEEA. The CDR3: CASSLTVTTEAFF. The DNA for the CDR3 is TGTGCCAGCAGCTTGACTGTCACCACTGAAGCTTTCTTT.